This T cell receptor beta chain was retrieved from a study of T cells in Graves' hyperthyroidism and ophthalmopathy (dated by TCRdb to between 2018 and 2021). A note on the overall study: Peripheral blood samples were taken at the time of initial diagnosis, prior to any treatment. The paper describes TCR Vbeta CDR3 sequencing of 140 or so peripheral blood samples, made up of 40 to 45 ophthalmopathy patients, roughly 72 hyperthyroidism patients and 17 progressor patients. The 95 to 100 discovery patients were randomly divided into training and test sets at a 7:3 ratio. Prospective prediction of ophthalmopathy was tested in an independent validation cohort consisting of 18 to 20 hyperthyroidism patients and 17 patients who later progressed to ophthalmopathy. The study also compared thyroid tissue and blood T-cell repertoires from several Graves' hyperthyroidism patients. After blood sampling, hyperthyroidism patients were treated with methimazole at a starting dose of 30 mg daily, and ophthalmopathy patients were treated with high-dose intravenous methylprednisolone. To identify TCR V-J signatures that set the groups apart, the researchers used a discovery cohort of 100 patients, made up of 40 to 45 with Graves' ophthalmopathy and 57 with stable Graves' hyperthyroidism.

The TCR beta CDR3 regions were amplified from the RNA transcripts. A first-round RT-PCR of the TCR CDR3 used the HTBI primer set with the Qiagen OneStep RT-PCR kit. Libraries were constructed in a second round of multiplex PCR, after which size selection and purification were carried out. The libraries were sequenced on an Illumina HiSeq2000 using paired-end 100 bp reads. On the study's bioinformatics: Raw data were processed with SOAPnuke, discarding reads with adapters, uncalled bases, mean Phred below 15, or no exact constant-primer or identifier match. COPE v1.2.5 was used to merge high-quality paired reads, and clonotypes were defined as unique nucleotide sequences. MiTCR v1.1 was used to align the clonotypes against IMGT TRBV, TRBD and TRBJ reference segments. The analysis included only V-J combinations with a frequency above 0.0001, which together covered more than 99% of the repertoires. The TCS score was defined as the ratio of F50 (clonal expansion) to E x V (chaos), calculated using BLOSUM62-based TCRdist between CDR3 peptides within each V-J. Welch's t-statistics and random forest reduced roughly 500 V-J features to 10 to 15, which were used in a naive Bayes classifier (R e1071). In TCRdb, the public reads were trimmed at Q25 with fastp and aligned with MiXCR, with productive beta chains retained. Rows are unified per CDR3 protein, each entry keeping the most common DNA and genes. What appears here as the V and J calls and clone size reflects TCRdb's work, not the paper's. The table for this sample lists fewer than 450,000 distinct CDR3 sequences; approximately 18% of them were counted only once. The ten largest account for 34% of the sample.

The full study reports these points: In validation, progression to ophthalmopathy was predicted by the model with around 71% sensitivity and under 85% specificity, a median of 6.5 months before onset. Sample size was not statistically predetermined, and blinding of investigators to group allocation was not performed. A model built on a 13 V-J signature distinguished ophthalmopathy from stable hyperthyroidism, reaching around 90% sensitivity and 81.08% specificity in cross-validation and 80%/75% in testing. Blood samples also contained most of the expanded thyroid clonotypes (frequency above 0.001), which suggests that blood repertoires may reflect thyroid immune responses.

Looking up the germline V gene (reference sequence) yields CDR1 SEHNR and CDR2 FQNEAQ. Cut back by 1 base and 7 bases, the V and J ends lie 14 bases apart. CDR3 length: 16 amino acids, cysteine to phenylalanine. Of the read, only the CDR3 DNA is kept; its 48 bases are in frame from base 1. The hyperthyroidism patients were between 18 and 65 years old and newly diagnosed, with a disease duration of less than 2 months. Exclusion was applied to patients with uncontrolled infections, other autoimmune diseases, pregnancy or lactation. Diagnoses were established on the basis of clinical symptoms, serum thyroxine and TRAb, thyroid ultrasound, and orbital computed tomography. For progressor patients, blood was drawn at the first diagnosis of hyperthyroidism, before any ophthalmopathy symptoms had appeared. PBMCs were separated from 8 to 10 ml of fresh peripheral blood using Ficoll-Paque density gradient centrifugation. Progressor patients were first diagnosed with Graves' hyperthyroidism and then developed ophthalmopathy during follow-up. Total RNA was extracted with Trizol reagent, and quality was checked on an Agilent 2100 Bioanalyzer.

This clonotype was seen many times. Its target antigen remains unknown. No base quality values were provided; no much bigger clone lies one nucleotide off. The sequenced material came from blood. The sequence links TRBV7-9 to TRBJ1-6, with the D segment identity uncertain. This clonotype was obtained from a woman in her twenties or thirties with Graves' hyperthyroidism that later progressed to Graves' ophthalmopathy. The CDR3 protein sequence reads: CASSLVGSSFNSPLHF. The nucleotide sequence reads TGTGCCAGCAGCTTAGTGGGATCTAGTTTCAATTCACCCCTCCACTTT.